This TCR beta chain stems from a study of vaccination and CD4 T cells after COVID-19. Concerning this clonotype itself: The antigen is not known.

The Oncomine TCR Beta short-read assay generated sequence data from the DNA of cultured CD4+ T cells. From the PCR reads, TCRdb called clonotypes with MiXCR, one entry per CDR3 protein. This table has over 15,000 distinct CDR3 sequences, less than 55% appearing once. As to treatment: roughly 10-day PBMC culture with coronavirus spike peptide pools or control peptides (ViraFEST assay). ViraFEST sequenced TCRs after peptide-pool expansion of antigen-specific T cells. The V gene's germline CDR1 is SNHLY and CDR2 FYNNEI. This CDR3 is built from 14 residues. The V end was cut by 2 bases, the J end by 4 bases, with 11 bases between.

J is TRBJ1-2 and V is TRBV2; D is possibly TRBD1 (5 bases). The specimen sequenced was CD4+ T cells from blood, cultured in vitro. The sequence was obtained from a human donor who had recovered from COVID-19. CDR3 loop: CASSETRTTYGYTF. For the CDR3, the DNA is TGTGCCAGCAGTGAAACCCGGACAACCTATGGCTACACCTTC.